The T cell receptor (beta chain) described here comes from a study of cytomegalovirus exposure and HLA in healthy donors. Study-level information: Among several hundred genotyped donors, more than 65% fell in the Caucasian-associated ancestry cluster. Whole-study results and caveats: A later analysis found most CMV-associated TCR beta chains apparently HLA-restricted. Within the data, a cluster of highly shared sequence variants was likely a sequencing artifact. Per a prior analysis, the majority of TCR beta V segments were productive roughly 90% or roughly 30% of the time.

Regarding this clone: What it recognizes is unknown.

The PCR employed 60 Vbeta primers together with 13 Jbeta primers. Assay: immunoSEQ multiplex PCR; the TCRdb copy retains only in-frame clones and omits some. The sample holds approximately 300,000 clones, about 80% seen once. V shed 4 bases, J shed 2 bases, and the junction held 2 bases outside the gene matches. The CDR3 has 15 amino acids. Germline V gene lookup returns CDR1 SNHLY and CDR2 FYNNEI. The sequence was collected from a girl aged 2 to 9 in good health and CMV-seronegative. The sample consisted of PBMCs. The J gene is TRBJ1-5, the V gene TRBV2, with 10 bases identical to TRBD1. The CDR3 DNA is TGTGCCAGCAGTGGAGGGACAGGGGGCAATCAGCCCCAGCATTTT. Residues: CASSGGTGGNQPQHF.